This TCR beta chain originates from a study of cytomegalovirus exposure and HLA in healthy donors. The CDR3 spans 16 residues. After removal of 2 bases from V and 7 bases from J, the junction contained 9 bases not matched to a gene. CDR1 SGHAT and CDR2 FQNNGV come from the germline V gene. Method: immunoSEQ multiplex PCR; TCRdb's copy keeps in-frame clones and lacks some. The sample holds roughly 150,000 clones, 90% to 95% seen once. The receptor was isolated from a man younger than 30 in good health and CMV-seronegative. Sample: PBMCs. V and J are TRBV11-2 and TRBJ2-7; TRBD2 matches 12 bases. CDR3: CASSLSLAGGVREQYF. The DNA for the CDR3 is TGTGCCAGCAGCTTATCCCTAGCGGGGGGGGTGAGAGAGCAGTACTTC.